A selection of T cell receptor beta chains follows, all from one sample in a study of cytomegalovirus exposure and HLA in healthy donors. Measured with immunoSEQ multiplex PCR; TCRdb has only the in-frame clones, and not every one. The table includes about 180,000 clones, 82% detected once. The sequencing input was PBMCs. All receptors come from a man aged 35 to 55 in good health and CMV-seronegative. Each CDR3 is given with its conserved first and last residue. A D gene is named only where the DNA matches it firmly. Some rows mark clone size as missing; the rest say once, few, many or name a class of expanded clone.

cdr3_nt cdr3_aa j_call v_call d_call clone_size
TGTGCCAGCTCACCACCCCTGGCAAGGAACACTGAAGCTTTCTTT CASSPPLARNTEAFF TRBJ1-1 TRBV18 NA few
TGTGCCAGCAGCTTGGGTGGGCTGAGTTCAAACGAGCAGTTCTTC CASSLGGLSSNEQFF TRBJ2-1 TRBV5-6 NA NA
TGTGCCAGCTCACTGTGGACAGTCACAGATACGCAGTATTTT CASSLWTVTDTQYF TRBJ2-3 TRBV18 NA NA
TGTGCCAGCAGTTTGGGGACAGTTCAAGAGACCCAGTACTTC CASSLGTVQETQYF TRBJ2-5 TRBV6-5 TRBD1 NA
TGTGCCAGCAGTGAAGCCCCCCTGGACATTGTGAACACTGAAGCTTTCTTT CASSEAPLDIVNTEAFF TRBJ1-1 TRBV2 NA NA
TGTGCCAGCAGCCAAGTCAGGGCCTACGAGCAGTACTTC CASSQVRAYEQYF TRBJ2-7 TRBV14 NA NA
TGTGCCAGCAGTCCGACAGGGAAGAGTGGCTACACCTTC CASSPTGKSGYTF TRBJ1-2 TRBV28 TRBD1 NA
TGCGCCAGCAGCTTTGCTCCTCCGGGCACTGAAGCTTTCTTT CASSFAPPGTEAFF TRBJ1-1 TRBV5-1 NA NA
TGTGCCAGCAGGGGGGAAAAAGACAGGGGTGGCTATGGCTACACCTTC CASRGEKDRGGYGYTF TRBJ1-2 TRBV28 TRBD1 NA
TGCAGCGTTGGGGCGACGGGGACAAACTATGGCTACACCTTC CSVGATGTNYGYTF TRBJ1-2 TRBV29-1 NA few
TGTGCCAGCAGTCCCCCGCGGGAGGGCCTGGGTGGGATGGATACGCAGTATTTT CASSPPREGLGGMDTQYF TRBJ2-3 TRBV27 TRBD2 NA
TGTGCCAGCTCCCGAGCCAGCGGGGGATCTAACTATGGCTACACCTTC CASSRASGGSNYGYTF TRBJ1-2 TRBV18 NA few
TGTGCCAGCAGCCCACGAGCTGGTAGCTCCTACGAGCAGTACTTC CASSPRAGSSYEQYF TRBJ2-7 TRBV7-8 NA NA
TGTGCCAGCAGTCAGGATGGCTACACCTTC CASSQDGYTF TRBJ1-2 TRBV6-5 NA NA
TGTGCCAGCACTCAAGGAGATGATAGCGGGATCCCCGGGACCCAGTACTTC CASTQGDDSGIPGTQYF TRBJ2-5 TRBV28 TRBD2 once
TGTGCCAGCAGCTTACGACAGGGTCGGAGCAATCAGCCCCAGCATTTT CASSLRQGRSNQPQHF TRBJ1-5 TRBV7-2 TRBD1 NA
TGTGCCAGCAGGAACCAGGGGGCTCTCTACGAGCAGTACTTC CASRNQGALYEQYF TRBJ2-7 TRBV28 TRBD1 NA
TGCGCCAGCAGCTTGGAACAGGCTAGCTACGAGCAGTACTTC CASSLEQASYEQYF TRBJ2-7 TRBV5-1 NA NA
TGTGCCAGCAGTCCTGGGGGGATGGAAAACTATGGCTACACCTTC CASSPGGMENYGYTF TRBJ1-2 TRBV27 NA few
TGTGCCAGCTCACCAGAAGCGGGGGCTTCAGATACGCAGTATTTT CASSPEAGASDTQYF TRBJ2-3 TRBV18 TRBD2 NA
TGTGCCAGCAGCTTAGGACACGCCACAGATACGCAGTATTTT CASSLGHATDTQYF TRBJ2-3 TRBV7-2 NA NA
TGCGCCAGCAGCCAAGATTTGCGGGAGGGCGGAGAGACCCAGTACTTC CASSQDLREGGETQYF TRBJ2-5 TRBV4-3 TRBD2 NA
TGCGCCAGCAGCTTGGCGGCAGGCTCCGATGAAAAACTGTTTTTT CASSLAAGSDEKLFF TRBJ1-4 TRBV5-1 NA NA
TGTGCCAGTAGTACCTCGGGGTTCAATCAGCCCCAGCATTTT CASSTSGFNQPQHF TRBJ1-5 TRBV19 NA once
TGTGCCAGCAGCCCCGCCGGTCCGAACACTGAAGCTTTCTTT CASSPAGPNTEAFF TRBJ1-1 TRBV7-3 NA NA
TGCAGCGTGGAGGGAGTAAATAGGAGGGTGTTTTTT CSVEGVNRRVFF TRBJ2-2 TRBV29-1 NA NA
TGTGCCAGCAGCTTAGTAGCGGGAGGAGACTACGAGCAGTACTTC CASSLVAGGDYEQYF TRBJ2-7 TRBV7-2 TRBD2 NA
TGTGCCAGCAGTTCACCGCAGGGAGGTGGGCAAGAGACCCAGTACTTC CASSSPQGGGQETQYF TRBJ2-5 TRBV28 NA few
TGCGCCAGCAGCCAAGCTCGGGACAGAATGAACACTGAAGCTTTCTTT CASSQARDRMNTEAFF TRBJ1-1 TRBV4-3 TRBD1 NA
TGTGCCAGCAGCGGCGGGACTAGCGGGCGGGAGGGGCAGTTCTTC CASSGGTSGREGQFF TRBJ2-1 TRBV5-8 TRBD2 NA
TGTGCCAGCAGCCCCGCCCCGCAGGGGTACGAGCAGTACTTC CASSPAPQGYEQYF TRBJ2-7 TRBV7-2 NA NA
TGTGCCAGCAGCTTATTGAGGACTAGGCGTAACGAGCAGTACTTC CASSLLRTRRNEQYF TRBJ2-7 TRBV7-2 TRBD2 NA
TGTGCCAGCCGGAGGGGAGCGGGCACCGGGGAGCTGTTTTTT CASRRGAGTGELFF TRBJ2-2 TRBV6-1 NA NA
TGTGCCAGCAGCGACCGGGACAGACATTACAATGAGCAGTTCTTC CASSDRDRHYNEQFF TRBJ2-1 TRBV9 TRBD1 NA
TGTGCCAGCAGTTCCGCCGGGACAGGAGGAAACACCATATATTTT CASSSAGTGGNTIYF TRBJ1-3 TRBV6-5 TRBD1 NA